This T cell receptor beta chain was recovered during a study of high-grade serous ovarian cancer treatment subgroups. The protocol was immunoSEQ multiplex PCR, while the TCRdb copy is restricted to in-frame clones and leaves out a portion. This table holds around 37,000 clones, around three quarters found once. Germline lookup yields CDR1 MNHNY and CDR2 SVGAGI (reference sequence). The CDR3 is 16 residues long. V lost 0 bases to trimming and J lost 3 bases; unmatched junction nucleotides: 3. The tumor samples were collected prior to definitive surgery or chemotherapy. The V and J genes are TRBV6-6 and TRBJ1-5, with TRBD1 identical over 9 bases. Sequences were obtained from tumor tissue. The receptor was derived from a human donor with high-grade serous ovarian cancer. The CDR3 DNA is TGTGCCAGCAGTTACTCGCGACAGGGGGTCAATCAGCCCCAGCATTTT. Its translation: CASSYSRQGVNQPQHF.